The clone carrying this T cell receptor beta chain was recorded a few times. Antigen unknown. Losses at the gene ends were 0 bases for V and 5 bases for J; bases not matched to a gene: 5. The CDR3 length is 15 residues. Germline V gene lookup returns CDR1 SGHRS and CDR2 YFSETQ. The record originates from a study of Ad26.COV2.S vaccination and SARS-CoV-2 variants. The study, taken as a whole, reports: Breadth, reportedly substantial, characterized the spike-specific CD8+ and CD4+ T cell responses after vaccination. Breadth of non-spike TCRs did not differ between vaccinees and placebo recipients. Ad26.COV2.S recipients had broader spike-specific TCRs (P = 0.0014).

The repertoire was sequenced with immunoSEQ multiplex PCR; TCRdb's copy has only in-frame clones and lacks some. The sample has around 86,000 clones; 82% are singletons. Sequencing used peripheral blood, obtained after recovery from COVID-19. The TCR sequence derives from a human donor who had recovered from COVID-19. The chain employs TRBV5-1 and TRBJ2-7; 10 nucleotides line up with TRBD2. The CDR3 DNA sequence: TGCGCCAGCAGCTTGGCTAGCGGGAGTTGGAACGAGCAGTACTTC. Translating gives CASSLASGSWNEQYF. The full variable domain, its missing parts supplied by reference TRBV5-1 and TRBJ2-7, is KAGVTQTPRYLIKTRGQQVTLSCSPISGHRSVSWYQQTPGQGLQFLFEYFSETQRNKGNFPGRFSGRQFSNSRSEMNVSTLELGDSALYLCASSLASGSWNEQYFGPGTRLTVT.